This is a list of T cell receptor beta chains from one sample in a study of graft-versus-host responses after intestinal transplantation. Antigens of these TCRs are unknown. Assay used: immunoSEQ multiplex PCR; TCRdb lists only in-frame clones, some missing. This sample has about 120,000 clones; 90% occur once, and the top ten carry roughly 0.2%. This specimen was unstimulated CD4+ T cells sorted from spleen or lymph node cells, taken before intestinal transplant. These receptor sequences come from a human donor who received an intestinal transplant. Both conserved end residues are part of each CDR3. A D gene is named only where the DNA matches it firmly. The listing skips clone size in some rows; elsewhere it reads once, few, many or a size class.

DNA | CDR3 | size | J | V | D
TGTGCCAGCAGTCCTCCATCGGGGACTGAAGCTTTCTTT | CASSPPSGTEAFF | . | TRBJ1-1 | TRBV6-5 | .
TGTGCCAGCAGCAGCGGGACCACAGATACGCAGTATTTT | CASSSGTTDTQYF | . | TRBJ2-3 | TRBV6-5 | TRBD2
TGTGCCAGTAATCGATCCCCCTGGACAGGTAGAAATGGCTACACCTTC | CASNRSPWTGRNGYTF | . | TRBJ1-2 | TRBV19 | TRBD1
TGCGCCAGCAGCTTGGAAATAGCCACTGAAGCTTTCTTT | CASSLEIATEAFF | few | TRBJ1-1 | TRBV5-1 | .
TGTGCCAGCAGTGGCCGGGACATAAATCGAACCTTCTATGGCTACACCTTC | CASSGRDINRTFYGYTF | . | TRBJ1-2 | TRBV6-4 | .
TGTGCCTGGAGTCGCGGGACTAGCGGGGGGTTCCAAGAGACCCAGTACTTC | CAWSRGTSGGFQETQYF | . | TRBJ2-5 | TRBV30 | TRBD2
TGTGCCAGCACCCAGCGGGAGTTGAGACAAGAGACCCAGTACTTC | CASTQRELRQETQYF | . | TRBJ2-5 | TRBV5-5 | TRBD2
TGTGCCAGCAGCTTAAAGGGGCCTGAAAAACTGTTTTTT | CASSLKGPEKLFF | . | TRBJ1-4 | TRBV7-3 | .
TGTGCCAGTAGTATAAAGGGGACAGGAGGTCAGCCCCAGCATTTT | CASSIKGTGGQPQHF | . | TRBJ1-5 | TRBV19 | TRBD1
TGTGCCAGCTCACCAAGGACGGGACAGAACACTGAAGCTTTCTTT | CASSPRTGQNTEAFF | . | TRBJ1-1 | TRBV18 | .
TGTGCCAGTAGTACAAGGACAGGACGCCTACTCTACAATGAGCAGTTCTTC | CASSTRTGRLLYNEQFF | . | TRBJ2-1 | TRBV19 | TRBD1